Listed below are T cell receptor beta chains from one sample, sequenced in a study of metastatic and nonmetastatic thyroid tumors. Via MiXCR, TCRdb re-called the PCR reads. The sample lists approximately 31,000 clones, roughly 19% occurring once. The sample was blood. These receptor sequences come from a female donor with papillary thyroid cancer or a benign thyroid nodule (not recorded which). Some clones in this sample may be carry-over from other donors' samples. Both conserved end residues are part of each CDR3. D genes are given only for firm matches. A clone size is listed for some rows: how often the clone was seen (once, few, many), or a class if it is expanded.

size	V	D	J	DNA	CDR3
many	TRBV5-1	-	TRBJ2-7	TGCGCCAGCAGCCCGGGTCAGATTTCCTACGAGCAGTACTTC	CASSPGQISYEQYF
-	TRBV6-1	TRBD1	TRBJ2-7	TGTGCCAGCAGGGACAGGGGGACCTACGAGCAGTACTTC	CASRDRGTYEQYF
many	TRBV20-1	-	TRBJ2-7	TGCAGTGCTAGTCCCCTCACCGACTACGAGCAGTACTTC	CSASPLTDYEQYF
once	TRBV5-4	TRBD1	TRBJ1-1	TGTGCCAGCAGCCCCGGGGACAGGGGGCTTACCACTGAAGCTTTCTTT	CASSPGDRGLTTEAFF
many	TRBV15	-	TRBJ1-4	TGTGCCACCAGCGAGACAGCCGGAGCTAATGAAAAACTGTTTTTT	CATSETAGANEKLFF
many	TRBV18	TRBD2	TRBJ2-1	TGTGCCAGCTCACCACTAGCGGGGGAAGAGGAGCAGTTCTTC	CASSPLAGEEEQFF
-	TRBV20-1	-	TRBJ2-1	TGCAGTGCTAGAGATCTCCGGAACTTTTACAATGAGCAGTTCTTC	CSARDLRNFYNEQFF
few	TRBV6-1	TRBD1	TRBJ1-2	TGTGCCAGCAGGCCAGGGGGCCAGGCCCTATATGGCTACACCTTC	CASRPGGQALYGYTF
medium-sized	TRBV12-3/TRBV12-4	-	TRBJ2-3	TGTGCCAGCAGTTTATCCACAGATACGCAGTATTTT	CASSLSTDTQYF
-	TRBV20-1	TRBD2	TRBJ2-7	TGCAGTGCTGGACCTAGCGGGAGTGACAAGCAGTACTTC	CSAGPSGSDKQYF
many	TRBV5-4	-	TRBJ1-1	TGTGCCAGCAGTTTGGGACAATCAGCTTTCTTT	CASSLGQSAFF
many	TRBV14	-	TRBJ1-6	TGTGCCAGCAGCCTAGATGCTAATTCACCCCTCCACTTT	CASSLDANSPLHF
few	TRBV4-2	-	TRBJ1-1	TGTGCCAGCAGCCAAGTGGGAACAGCTGAAGCTTTCTTT	CASSQVGTAEAFF
-	TRBV20-1	-	TRBJ2-3	TGCAGTGCTCGGACTCCTTCCTCTTTATCAGATACGCAGTATTTT	CSARTPSSLSDTQYF
few	TRBV6-6	-	TRBJ1-6	TGTGCCGGCAGTTACCTCCAAGGTGGGGCGAGGTATAATTCACCACTCCACTTT	CAGSYLQGGARYNSPLHF
few	TRBV6-1	-	TRBJ1-5	TGTGCCAGCAGTGACGGATCTTCTGGTCAGCCCCAGCATTTT	CASSDGSSGQPQHF
few	TRBV6-1	-	TRBJ2-2	TGTGCCAGCCTACGGCATTCCTGGGAGCTGTTTTTT	CASLRHSWELFF
many	TRBV19	TRBD1	TRBJ1-2	TGTGCCAGTAGTTCCCACATGGCCCGACAGGGGTCCTATGGCTACACCTTC	CASSSHMARQGSYGYTF
few	TRBV12-5	-	TRBJ2-2	TGTGCTAGTGGTCTGGGGGGAACCACCGGGGAGCTGTTTTTT	CASGLGGTTGELFF
-	TRBV4-1	-	TRBJ1-1	TGCGCCAGCAGCCCTCCAGGGTTGAACACTGAAGCTTTCTTT	CASSPPGLNTEAFF
medium-sized	TRBV6-2/TRBV6-3	-	TRBJ2-2	TGTGCCAGCAGTTACTCAGAGGCACAGACCGGGGAGCTGTTTTTT	CASSYSEAQTGELFF
many	TRBV28	TRBD1	TRBJ2-3	TGTGCCAGCAGATCACAGGGGGCGGCCGGGACAGATACGCAGTATTTT	CASRSQGAAGTDTQYF
-	TRBV7-3	TRBD2	TRBJ2-1	TGTGCCAGCAGCTTAAGGAGGCCCGGGACTAGCGGGAGTAATGAGCAGTTCTTC	CASSLRRPGTSGSNEQFF
many	TRBV14	-	TRBJ1-5	TGTGCCAGCAGCCTTCCGGGGAACAATCAGCCCCAGCATTTT	CASSLPGNNQPQHF
many	TRBV12-3/TRBV12-4	-	TRBJ1-4	TGTGCCAGCACCAAGGTACCTAATGAAAAACTGTTTTTT	CASTKVPNEKLFF
many	TRBV6-1	TRBD1	TRBJ2-2	TGTGCCAGCTACGAGACAGGGGATAGCACCGGGGAGCTGTTTTTT	CASYETGDSTGELFF
-	TRBV6-5	-	TRBJ1-5	TGTGCCAGCAGTTACACTACAGGGCAGGATCAGCCCCAGCATTTT	CASSYTTGQDQPQHF
-	TRBV19	TRBD2	TRBJ2-2	TGTGCCAGTAGTAGGCAGGGCGCTAGCGGGAGCTCCGGGGAGCTGTTTTTT	CASSRQGASGSSGELFF
many	TRBV12-3/TRBV12-4	TRBD1	TRBJ2-5	TGTGCCAGCAGTACCCGGGACAGGGAATCCCAAGAGACCCAGTACTTC	CASSTRDRESQETQYF
-	TRBV19	-	TRBJ2-6	TGTGCCAGTACCCGGGACGGGAGTCTCTCTGGGTCTAACGTCCTGACTTTC	CASTRDGSLSGSNVLTF
few	TRBV11-2	TRBD1	TRBJ2-5	TGTGCCAGCAGCTTACGTCCCGGGACAGGGTGGGAGACCCAGTACTTC	CASSLRPGTGWETQYF
-	TRBV6-1	-	TRBJ1-6	TGTGCCAGCAGTGAGGTGGGGCAGTCACCCCTCCACTTT	CASSEVGQSPLHF
many	TRBV3-1	-	TRBJ1-6	TGTGCCAGCAGCCAAGCGGGGAATAATTCACCCCTCCACTTT	CASSQAGNNSPLHF
few	TRBV4-3	TRBD1	TRBJ1-5	TGCGCCAGCAGCCCACACGACAGGGGGTCTGCGCCCCAGCATTTT	CASSPHDRGSAPQHF
few	TRBV6-1	-	TRBJ2-7	TGTGCCAGCAGTACAGGGTACGAGCAGTACTTC	CASSTGYEQYF
-	TRBV6-1	-	TRBJ2-2	TGTGCCAGCAGCCCCCCTTTTGGCGGGGAGCTGTTTTTT	CASSPPFGGELFF
-	TRBV12-3/TRBV12-4	-	TRBJ2-1	TGTGCCAGCAGACGAGGACTGGTCTCCTACAATGAGCAGTTCTTC	CASRRGLVSYNEQFF
-	TRBV5-4	TRBD1	TRBJ2-7	TGTGCCAGCAGCTTGGGGACAGGGCCCTACGAGCAGTACTTC	CASSLGTGPYEQYF
once	TRBV6-2/TRBV6-3	-	TRBJ2-1	TGTGCCAGCGACCGCCACGAGCAAAATGAGCAGTTCTTC	CASDRHEQNEQFF
many	TRBV27	-	TRBJ2-1	TGTGCCAGCAGTTCCTCCCTAGCGCGGTCCTACAATGAGCAGTTCTTC	CASSSSLARSYNEQFF
-	TRBV19	-	TRBJ2-7	TGTGCCAGTAGTATGTCGGACGGAAGATACCCTTTATACGAGCAGTACTTC	CASSMSDGRYPLYEQYF
many	TRBV28	-	TRBJ2-7	TGTGCCAGCTCTTATACTAGGGGGAAGACAACCTACGAGCAGTACTTC	CASSYTRGKTTYEQYF